In its sample, the clone carrying this T cell receptor (beta chain) was seen once. Its antigen is not identified. It was at deep level that the assay was run. For every subset, genomic DNA was evenly distributed across several immunoSEQ plates. Assay used: immunoSEQ multiplex PCR; TCRdb lists only in-frame clones, some missing. The sample records hundreds of thousands of clones, less than 96% being singletons. This specimen belongs to a study of shared clonotypes between healthy human individuals. Study-level points and caveats: Larger estimated richness was generally recorded for naive subsets relative to memory subsets.

Germline CDR1 is MGHRA and CDR2 is YSYEKL. CDR3 length: 16 residues. The ends lost 1 base at V and 4 bases at J; junction bases unmatched: 6. The TCR sequence derives from a young woman in good health. The V and J genes are TRBV4-1 and TRBJ2-7, with 11 bases identical to TRBD2. Sequenced material: naive CD4+ T cells sorted from blood. Specified subset: CD45RA+ positively selected. The CDR3 reads CASSQVSGLAEYEQYF. CDR3 nucleotides: TGCGCCAGCAGCCAAGTCTCGGGACTAGCGGAATACGAGCAGTACTTC.